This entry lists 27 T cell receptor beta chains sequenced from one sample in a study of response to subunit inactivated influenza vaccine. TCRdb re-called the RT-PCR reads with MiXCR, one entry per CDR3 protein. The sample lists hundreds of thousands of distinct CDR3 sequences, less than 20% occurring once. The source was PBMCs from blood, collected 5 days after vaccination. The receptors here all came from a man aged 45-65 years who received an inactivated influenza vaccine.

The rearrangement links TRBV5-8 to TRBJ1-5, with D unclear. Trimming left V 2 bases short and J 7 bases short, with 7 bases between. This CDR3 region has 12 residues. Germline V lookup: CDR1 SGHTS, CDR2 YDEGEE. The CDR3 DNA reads TGTGCCAGCAGCTTATCCGCCCAGCCCCAGCATTTT. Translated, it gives CASSLSAQPQHF.

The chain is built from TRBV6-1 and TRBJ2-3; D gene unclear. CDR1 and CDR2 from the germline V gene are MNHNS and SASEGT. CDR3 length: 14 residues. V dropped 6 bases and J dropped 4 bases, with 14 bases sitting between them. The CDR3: CASRWALGADTQYF. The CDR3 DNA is TGTGCCAGCAGGTGGGCCCTAGGCGCAGATACGCAGTATTTT.

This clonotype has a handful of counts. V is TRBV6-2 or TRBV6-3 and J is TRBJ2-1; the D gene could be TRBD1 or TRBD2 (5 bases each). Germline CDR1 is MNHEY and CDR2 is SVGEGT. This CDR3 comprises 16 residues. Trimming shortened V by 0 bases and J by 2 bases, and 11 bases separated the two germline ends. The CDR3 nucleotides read TGTGCCAGCAGTTACTCGGGACCTCCCGCCTACAATGAGCAGTTCTTC. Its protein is CASSYSGPPAYNEQFF.

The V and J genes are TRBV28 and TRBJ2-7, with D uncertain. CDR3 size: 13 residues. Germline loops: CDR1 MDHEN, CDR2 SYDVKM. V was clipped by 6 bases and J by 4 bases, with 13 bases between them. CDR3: CASRLSKGYEQYF. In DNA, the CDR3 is TGTGCCAGCAGGCTCTCGAAGGGTTACGAGCAGTACTTC.

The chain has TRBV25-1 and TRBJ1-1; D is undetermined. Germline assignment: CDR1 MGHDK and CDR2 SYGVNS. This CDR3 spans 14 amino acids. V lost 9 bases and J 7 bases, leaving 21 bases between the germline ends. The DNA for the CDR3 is TGTGCCAGTACCCCTCTCGGGCAGGTTCATGAAGCTTTCTTT. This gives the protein CASTPLGQVHEAFF.

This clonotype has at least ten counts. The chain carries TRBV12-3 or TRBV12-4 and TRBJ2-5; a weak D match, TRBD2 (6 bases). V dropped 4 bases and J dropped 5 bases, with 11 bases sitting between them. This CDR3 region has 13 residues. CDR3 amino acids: CASSSGRMETQYF. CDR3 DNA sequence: TGTGCCAGCAGTTCAGGGAGGATGGAGACCCAGTACTTC.

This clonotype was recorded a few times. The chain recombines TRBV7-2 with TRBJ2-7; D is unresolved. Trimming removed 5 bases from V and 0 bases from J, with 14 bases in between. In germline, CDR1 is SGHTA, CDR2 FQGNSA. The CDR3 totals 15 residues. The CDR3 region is CASSPRIGYSYEQYF. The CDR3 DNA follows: TGTGCCAGCAGCCCCCGGATCGGATACTCCTACGAGCAGTACTTC.

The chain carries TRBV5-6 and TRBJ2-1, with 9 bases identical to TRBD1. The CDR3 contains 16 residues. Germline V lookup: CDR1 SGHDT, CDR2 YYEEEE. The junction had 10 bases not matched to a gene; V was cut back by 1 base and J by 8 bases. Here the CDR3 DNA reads TGTGCCAGCAGCTTGCAACCGGGACAGGGAGGATATGAGCAGTTCTTC. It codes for CASSLQPGQGGYEQFF.

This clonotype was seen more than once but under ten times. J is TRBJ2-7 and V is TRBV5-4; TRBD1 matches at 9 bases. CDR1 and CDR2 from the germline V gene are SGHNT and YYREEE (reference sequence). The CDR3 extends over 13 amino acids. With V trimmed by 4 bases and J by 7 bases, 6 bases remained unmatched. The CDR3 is CASSQQGAGEQYF. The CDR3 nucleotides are TGTGCCAGCAGCCAACAGGGGGCGGGGGAGCAGTACTTC.

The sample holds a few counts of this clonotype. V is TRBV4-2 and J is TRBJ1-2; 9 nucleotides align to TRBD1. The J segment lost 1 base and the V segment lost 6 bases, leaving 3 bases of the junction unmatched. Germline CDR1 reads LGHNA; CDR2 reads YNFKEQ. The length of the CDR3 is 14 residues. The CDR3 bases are TGTGCCAGCAGTCGGGACAGGGATAACTATGGCTACACCTTC. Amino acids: CASSRDRDNYGYTF.

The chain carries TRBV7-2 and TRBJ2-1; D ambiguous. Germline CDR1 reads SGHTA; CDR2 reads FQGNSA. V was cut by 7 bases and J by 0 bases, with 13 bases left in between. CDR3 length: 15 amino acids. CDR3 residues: CASIRQPSSYNEQFF. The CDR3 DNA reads TGTGCCAGCATTCGACAACCGAGCTCCTACAATGAGCAGTTCTTC.

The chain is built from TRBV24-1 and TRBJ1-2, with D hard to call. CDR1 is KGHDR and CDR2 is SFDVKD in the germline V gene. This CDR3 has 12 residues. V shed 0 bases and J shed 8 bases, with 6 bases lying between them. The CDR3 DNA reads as TGTGCCACCAGTGATTTGGGGGAAGGCTACACCTTC. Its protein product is CATSDLGEGYTF.

CDR3 DNA sequence: TGTGCCACCAGCAGCTCCCGCGGCTCCTACAATGAGCAGTTCTTC. It encodes CATSSSRGSYNEQFF. The V call is TRBV15, the J call TRBJ2-1, with D hard to call. Germline CDR1 and CDR2: LNHNV and YYDKDF (reference sequence). V was cut by 3 bases and J by 0 bases, with 9 bases left in between. CDR3 length equals 15 residues. Filled out from reference TRBV15 and TRBJ2-1, the complete variable domain reads DAMVIQNPRYQVTQFGKPVTLSCSQTLNHNVMYWYQQKSSQAPKLLFHYYDKDFNNEADTPDNFQSRRPNTSFCFLDIRSPGLGDTAMYLCATSSSRGSYNEQFFGPGTRLTVL.

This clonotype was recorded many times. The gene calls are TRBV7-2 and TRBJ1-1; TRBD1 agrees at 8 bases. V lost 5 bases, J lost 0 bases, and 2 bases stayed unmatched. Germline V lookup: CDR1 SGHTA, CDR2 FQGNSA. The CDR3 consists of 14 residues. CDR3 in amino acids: CASSRQGMNTEAFF. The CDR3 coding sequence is TGTGCCAGCAGCCGACAGGGGATGAACACTGAAGCTTTCTTT.

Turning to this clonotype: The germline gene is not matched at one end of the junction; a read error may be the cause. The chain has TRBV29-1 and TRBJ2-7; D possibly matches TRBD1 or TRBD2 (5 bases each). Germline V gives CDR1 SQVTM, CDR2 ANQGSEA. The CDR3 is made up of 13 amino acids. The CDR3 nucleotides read TGCAGCGCTGAACTCTATGGGGGCTACGAGCAGTACTTC. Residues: CSAELYGGYEQYF.

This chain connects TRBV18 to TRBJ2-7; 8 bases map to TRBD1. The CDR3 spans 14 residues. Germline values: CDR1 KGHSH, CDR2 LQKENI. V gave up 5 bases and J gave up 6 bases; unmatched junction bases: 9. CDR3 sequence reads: CASSWDRRGVEQYF. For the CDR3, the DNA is TGTGCCAGCTCATGGGACAGGAGGGGCGTCGAGCAGTACTTC. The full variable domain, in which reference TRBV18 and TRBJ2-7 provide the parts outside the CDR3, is NAGVMQNPRHLVRRRGQEARLRCSPMKGHSHVYWYRQLPEEGLKFMVYLQKENIIDESGMPKERFSAEFPKEGPSILRIQQVVRGDSAAYFCASSWDRRGVEQYFGPGTRLTVT.

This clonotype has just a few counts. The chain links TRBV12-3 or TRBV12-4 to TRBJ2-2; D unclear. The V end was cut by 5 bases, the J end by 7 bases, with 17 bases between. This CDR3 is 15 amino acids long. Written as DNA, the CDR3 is TGTGCCAGCAGTCCCTCCGGGCCGGTTGACGGGGAGCTGTTTTTT. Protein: CASSPSGPVDGELFF.

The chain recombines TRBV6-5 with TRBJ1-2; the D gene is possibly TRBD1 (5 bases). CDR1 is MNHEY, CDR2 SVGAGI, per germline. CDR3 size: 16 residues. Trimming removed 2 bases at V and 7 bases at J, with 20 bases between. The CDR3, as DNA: TGTGCCAGCAGTTACCGCGGGACGGGAGTCTGGTTTGGCTACACCTTC. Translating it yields CASSYRGTGVWFGYTF.

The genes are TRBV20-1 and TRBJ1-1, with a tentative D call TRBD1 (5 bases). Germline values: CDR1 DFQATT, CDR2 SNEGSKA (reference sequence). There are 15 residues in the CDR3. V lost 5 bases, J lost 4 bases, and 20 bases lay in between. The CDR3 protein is CSAQPDPGLTTEAFF. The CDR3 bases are TGCAGTGCTCAACCTGACCCGGGACTCACCACTGAAGCTTTCTTT.

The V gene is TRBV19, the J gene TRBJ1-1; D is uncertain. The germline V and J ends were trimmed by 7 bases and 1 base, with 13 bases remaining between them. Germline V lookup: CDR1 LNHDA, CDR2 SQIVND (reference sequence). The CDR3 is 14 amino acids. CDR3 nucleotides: TGTGCCAGTACCCCGAGAGATCGGAACACTGAAGCTTTCTTT. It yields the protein CASTPRDRNTEAFF.

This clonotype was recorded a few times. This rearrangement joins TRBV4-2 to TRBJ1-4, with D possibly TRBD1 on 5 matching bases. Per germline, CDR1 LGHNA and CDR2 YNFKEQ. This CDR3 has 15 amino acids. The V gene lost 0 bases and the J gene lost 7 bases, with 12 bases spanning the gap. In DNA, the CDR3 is TGTGCCAGCAGCCAAGATGCAGGGATCCGTGAAAAACTGTTTTTT. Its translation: CASSQDAGIREKLFF.

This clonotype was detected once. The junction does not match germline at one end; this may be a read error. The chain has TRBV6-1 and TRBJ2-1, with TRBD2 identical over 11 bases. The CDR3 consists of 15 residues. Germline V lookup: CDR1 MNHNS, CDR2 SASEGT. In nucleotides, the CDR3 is TGTCCCAGCAGTAGCGGGGGGGCTGTCTACAATGAGCAGTTCTTC. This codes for CPSSSGGAVYNEQFF.

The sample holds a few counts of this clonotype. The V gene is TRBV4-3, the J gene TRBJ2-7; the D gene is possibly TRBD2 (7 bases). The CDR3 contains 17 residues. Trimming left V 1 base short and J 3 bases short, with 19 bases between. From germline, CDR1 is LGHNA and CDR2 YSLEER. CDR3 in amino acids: CASSQVGLWGGVYEQYF. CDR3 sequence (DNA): TGCGCCAGCAGCCAAGTTGGTCTATGGGGGGGCGTCTACGAGCAGTACTTC.

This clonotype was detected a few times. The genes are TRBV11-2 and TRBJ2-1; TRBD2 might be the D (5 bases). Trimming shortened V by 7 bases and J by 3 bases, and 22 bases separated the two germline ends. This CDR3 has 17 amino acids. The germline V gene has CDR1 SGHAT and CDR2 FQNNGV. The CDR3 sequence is CASTLDSAKVDYNEQFF. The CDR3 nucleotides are TGTGCCAGCACCTTGGATAGCGCCAAGGTGGACTACAATGAGCAGTTCTTC.

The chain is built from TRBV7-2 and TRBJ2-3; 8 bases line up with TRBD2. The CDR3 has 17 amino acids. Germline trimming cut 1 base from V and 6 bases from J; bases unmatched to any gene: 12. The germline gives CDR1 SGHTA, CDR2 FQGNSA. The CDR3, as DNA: TGTGCCAGCAGCTTAGTAAGACCTAGCGGGTCTGGGGATACGCAGTATTTT. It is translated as CASSLVRPSGSGDTQYF.

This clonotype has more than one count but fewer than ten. The CDR3 DNA follows: TGTGCCAGCAGTGCCGACAGGGGGCTCAATGAGCAGTTCTTC. Encoded protein: CASSADRGLNEQFF. The V and J genes are TRBV2 and TRBJ2-1; 10 bases fit TRBD1. The V segment lost 4 bases and the J segment 6 bases; nucleotides outside the gene matches: 3. The germline V gene has CDR1 SNHLY and CDR2 FYNNEI. The CDR3 runs 14 residues.

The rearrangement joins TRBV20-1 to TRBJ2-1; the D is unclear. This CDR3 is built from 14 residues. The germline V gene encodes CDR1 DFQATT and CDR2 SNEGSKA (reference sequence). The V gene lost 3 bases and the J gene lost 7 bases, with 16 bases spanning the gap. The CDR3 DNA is TGCAGTGCTAGGGCCTGGAGAGAAAGGAATGAGCAGTTCTTC. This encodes CSARAWRERNEQFF.